These 5 T cell receptor beta chains came from one sample sequenced in a study of blood T cell repertoires in COVID-19. Assay: immunoSEQ multiplex PCR; the TCRdb copy retains only in-frame clones and omits some. The repertoire holds fewer than 200,000 clones, around 80% seen once, with roughly 7% in the top ten. Sequences were obtained from PBMCs or T cells enriched from blood (not recorded which). The receptors derive from a man between 50 and 59 years old who had recovered from COVID-19.

V is TRBV7-2 and J is TRBJ2-7, with 13 bases identical to TRBD2. After removal of 0 bases from V and 0 bases from J, the junction contained 5 bases not matched to a gene. The CDR3 sequence is 18 residues long. Germline values: CDR1 SGHTA, CDR2 FQGNSA. The CDR3 reads CASSLATSGGRSSYEQYF. For the CDR3, the DNA is TGTGCCAGCAGCTTAGCGACTAGCGGGGGGCGGAGCTCCTACGAGCAGTACTTC. The variable domain in full, with the rest retrieved from reference TRBV7-2 and TRBJ2-7, is GAGVSQSPSNKVTEKGKDVELRCDPISGHTALYWYRQSLGQGLEFLIYFQGNSAPDKSGLPSDRFSAERTGGSVSTLTIQRTQQEDSAVYLCASSLATSGGRSSYEQYFGPGTRLTVT.

This clone was recorded only once. The rearrangement links TRBV4-1 to TRBJ2-3; TRBD2 might be the D (5 bases). Germline-derived CDR1 and CDR2 are MGHRA and YSYEKL. The CDR3 loop spans 14 amino acids. Trimming pared 4 bases from V and 2 bases from J, leaving 10 bases between. In DNA, the CDR3 is TGCGCCAGCAGCCTAAGCGGAACCACAGATACGCAGTATTTT. This sequence encodes CASSLSGTTDTQYF.

This clone was detected only a few times. The V and J genes are TRBV6-5 and TRBJ2-1; TRBD1 agrees at 11 bases. In germline, CDR1 is MNHEY, CDR2 SVGAGI. This CDR3 is built from 16 residues. Unmatched junction bases numbered 4, after V lost 0 bases and J lost 6 bases. As DNA, the CDR3 is TGTGCCAGCAGTTACTCGACAGGGACAGGGGGCAATGAGCAGTTCTTC. It specifies CASSYSTGTGGNEQFF.

The chain links TRBV9 to TRBJ2-3; 10 positions agree with TRBD2. CDR3 length equals 17 residues. The trim removed 4 bases at V and 6 bases at J, leaving 14 bases unmatched. CDR1 is SGDLS, CDR2 YYNGEE, per germline. The CDR3 loop is CASSSQGSGGASDTQYF. CDR3 sequence (DNA): TGTGCCAGCAGCTCCCAAGGGAGCGGGGGGGCATCGGATACGCAGTATTTT.

The V and J genes are TRBV5-4 and TRBJ2-4; D perhaps matches TRBD2 (5 bases). This CDR3 spans 15 amino acids. Germline V CDR1 and CDR2: SGHNT, YYREEE (reference sequence). V lost 0 bases and J 0 bases, leaving 7 bases between the germline ends. The CDR3: CASSLGAGAKNIQYF. The DNA of the CDR3 is TGTGCCAGCAGCTTGGGGGCGGGAGCCAAAAACATTCAGTACTTC.